The T cell receptor beta chain described here comes from a study of T cells in Graves' hyperthyroidism and ophthalmopathy (dated by TCRdb to about 2019). Background for the entire study: Peripheral blood was sampled at the time of initial diagnosis, prior to any treatment. To identify TCR V-J signatures that set the groups apart, the researchers used a discovery cohort of about a hundred patients, made up of 43 with Graves' ophthalmopathy and about 60 with stable Graves' hyperthyroidism. Prospective prediction of ophthalmopathy was tested in an independent validation cohort of some 19 hyperthyroidism patients and approximately 17 patients who later progressed to ophthalmopathy. The roughly 94 discovery patients were randomly split 7:3 into training and test sets. In six Graves' hyperthyroidism patients, the study also compared T-cell repertoires from thyroid tissue with T-cell repertoires from blood. Once sampling was done, hyperthyroidism patients were given methimazole at a starting dose of 30 mg daily, whereas ophthalmopathy patients were given high-dose intravenous methylprednisolone. The paper describes TCR Vbeta CDR3 sequencing of around 140 peripheral blood samples, made up of roughly 45 ophthalmopathy patients, 70 to 75 hyperthyroidism patients and some 17 progressor patients.

CDR1 and CDR2 were assigned from the germline V gene (reference sequence) as SGHKS and YYEKEE. At the junction V is shortened by 4 bases and J by 8 bases, with 16 bases in between. Measured from the cysteine to the phenylalanine, the CDR3 is 14 residues long. CDR3 DNA is the only sequence kept; it has 42 bases, read in frame from the first base. Graves' hyperthyroidism was defined as stable when no progression to ophthalmopathy occurred over 18 months of follow-up. Hyperthyroidism patients were aged 18 to 65 years and newly diagnosed, with disease duration of less than 2 months. Exclusion was applied to patients with uncontrolled infections, other autoimmune diseases, pregnancy or lactation. Diagnoses were based on clinical symptoms, serum thyroxine and TRAb, thyroid ultrasound and orbital computed tomography. PBMCs were separated from roughly 10 ml of fresh peripheral blood using Ficoll-Paque density gradient centrifugation. Total RNA was extracted using Trizol reagent, and RNA quality was assessed on an Agilent 2100 Bioanalyzer.

The TCR beta CDR3 regions were amplified from RNA transcripts. The TCR CDR3 was subjected to a first round of RT-PCR using the HTBI primer set and the Qiagen OneStep RT-PCR kit. The libraries were constructed in a second round of multiplex PCR and then size-selected and purified. Sequencing of the libraries was done on an Illumina HiSeq2000 using paired-end 100 bp reads. In the paper's pipeline: Raw data were processed with SOAPnuke, discarding reads with adapters, uncalled bases, mean Phred below 15, or no exact constant-primer or identifier match. COPE v1.2.5 was used to merge the high-quality paired reads, and each unique nucleotide sequence was defined as a clonotype. MiTCR v1.1 was used to align the clonotypes against IMGT TRBV, TRBD and TRBJ reference segments. The analysis was restricted to V-J combinations with a frequency above 0.0001, which together covered 99.2% of the repertoires. The TCS score was defined as the ratio of F50 (clonal expansion) to E x V (chaos), calculated using BLOSUM62-based TCRdist between CDR3 peptides within each V-J. Welch's t-statistics and random forest reduced some 510 V-J features to 10 to 15, which were used in a naive Bayes classifier (R e1071). Using fastp trimming at Q25 and MiXCR clonotype assembly, TCRdb reanalyzed the public sequencing data and kept in-frame beta chains. When rows share a CDR3 protein, they turn into one entry using the most common DNA and genes. TCRdb's processing, not the authors' own work, is the source of the V and J calls. Present in this sample are about 200,000 distinct CDR3 sequences, around 17% of which were seen just once. The ten largest clones represent just under 45% of the sample.

Notes on this clonotype: Its antigen remains unidentified. No base qualities exist here, and no much larger clone lies one base off it.

Here is what the overall study found, with its caveats: Sample size was not statistically predetermined, and blinding of investigators to group allocation was not performed. Most expanded thyroid clonotypes (frequency above 0.001) were also found in blood, which suggests that blood repertoires may mirror thyroid immune responses. Ophthalmopathy was separated from stable hyperthyroidism by a 13 V-J signature model, with around 88% sensitivity and approximately 84% specificity obtained in cross-validation and 80%/75% obtained in testing. In validation, the model predicted progression to ophthalmopathy a median of roughly 6.1 months before onset, with about 71% sensitivity and 72.22% specificity.

The specimen sequenced was blood. The receptor chain draws on TRBV5-5 and TRBJ1-3, with a weak D call of TRBD1 (6 bases match). The source of this sequence is a man between 35 and 55 years old with Graves' hyperthyroidism. CDR3 loop: CASSPGTWGDTIYF. The sequence in DNA is TGTGCCAGCAGCCCTGGGACATGGGGGGACACCATATATTTT.